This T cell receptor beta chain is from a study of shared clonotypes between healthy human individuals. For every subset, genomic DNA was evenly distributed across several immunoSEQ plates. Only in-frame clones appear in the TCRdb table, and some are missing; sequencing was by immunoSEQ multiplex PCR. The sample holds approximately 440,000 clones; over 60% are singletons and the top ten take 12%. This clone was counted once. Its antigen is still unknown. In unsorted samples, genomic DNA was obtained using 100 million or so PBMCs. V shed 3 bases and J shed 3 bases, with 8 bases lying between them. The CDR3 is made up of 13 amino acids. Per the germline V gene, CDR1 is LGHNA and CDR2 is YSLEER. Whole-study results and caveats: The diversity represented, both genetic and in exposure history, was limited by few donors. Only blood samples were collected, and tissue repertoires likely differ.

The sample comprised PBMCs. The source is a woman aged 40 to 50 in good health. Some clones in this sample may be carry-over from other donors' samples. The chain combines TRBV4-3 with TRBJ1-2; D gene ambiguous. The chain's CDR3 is CASSQGSDYGYTF. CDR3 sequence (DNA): TGCGCCAGCAGCCAGGGAAGCGACTATGGCTACACCTTC.